These T cell receptor beta chains were read from a single sample in a study of T-cell reconstitution after alpha-beta-depleted transplantation in children. TCRdb ran MiXCR on the PCR reads and lists one entry per CDR3 protein. The sample has approximately 210,000 distinct CDR3 sequences; 17% are singletons. This specimen was PBMCs, mostly from graft donor cells, taken 360 days after TCRalphabeta/CD19-depleted stem cell transplant. Receptors originate from a male patient between 2 and 15 years old who had a stem cell transplant for acute lymphoblastic leukemia, so the T cells may come from the graft donor. Each CDR3 is given with its conserved first and last residue. The D gene is left open where the match is weak. The size entry is marked missing in some rows and otherwise reads once, few, many or a size class.

clone_size: -
j_call: TRBJ2-2
d_call: -
v_call: TRBV7-2
cdr3_aa: CASSLLSNTGELFF
cdr3_nt: TGTGCCAGCAGCTTACTGTCGAACACCGGGGAGCTGTTTTTT

clone_size: few
j_call: TRBJ2-3
d_call: TRBD2
v_call: TRBV7-2
cdr3_aa: CASSQSGGIFTDTQYF
cdr3_nt: TGTGCCAGCAGTCAGAGCGGGGGGATATTCACAGATACGCAGTATTTT

clone_size: -
j_call: TRBJ2-7
d_call: -
v_call: TRBV27
cdr3_aa: CASSLGTERNEQYF
cdr3_nt: TGTGCCAGCAGTTTAGGGACTGAAAGAAACGAGCAGTACTTC

clone_size: -
j_call: TRBJ2-6
d_call: -
v_call: TRBV10-3
cdr3_aa: CAIAETGPSGANVLTF
cdr3_nt: TGTGCCATCGCAGAGACAGGACCCTCTGGGGCCAACGTCCTGACTTTC

clone_size: many
j_call: TRBJ2-5
d_call: TRBD1
v_call: TRBV29-1
cdr3_aa: CSVAGGALWETQYF
cdr3_nt: TGCAGCGTTGCAGGGGGCGCTTTATGGGAGACCCAGTACTTC

clone_size: -
j_call: TRBJ1-4
d_call: TRBD1
v_call: TRBV3-1
cdr3_aa: CASTPLDRVGEKLFF
cdr3_nt: TGTGCCAGCACCCCGCTTGACAGGGTCGGTGAAAAACTGTTTTTT

clone_size: many
j_call: TRBJ2-2
d_call: TRBD2
v_call: TRBV4-2
cdr3_aa: CASSQGSGGTNTGELFF
cdr3_nt: TGTGCCAGCAGCCAAGGGTCGGGGGGTACGAACACCGGGGAGCTGTTTTTT

clone_size: many
j_call: TRBJ2-1
d_call: -
v_call: TRBV7-2
cdr3_aa: CASSPWALLGNEQFF
cdr3_nt: TGTGCCAGCAGCCCCTGGGCCCTCCTGGGCAATGAGCAGTTCTTC

clone_size: -
j_call: TRBJ1-1
d_call: -
v_call: TRBV12-3/TRBV12-4
cdr3_aa: CASGEIRHTEAFF
cdr3_nt: TGTGCCAGCGGTGAAATTCGGCACACTGAAGCTTTCTTT

clone_size: -
j_call: TRBJ1-2
d_call: -
v_call: TRBV28
cdr3_aa: CASSFGGPIGYTF
cdr3_nt: TGTGCCAGCAGTTTCGGGGGTCCCATCGGCTACACCTTC

clone_size: few
j_call: TRBJ2-7
d_call: -
v_call: TRBV28
cdr3_aa: CASSLLGKRLYEQYF
cdr3_nt: TGTGCCAGCAGTTTACTGGGGAAAAGACTCTACGAGCAGTACTTC

clone_size: few
j_call: TRBJ1-4
d_call: -
v_call: TRBV7-9
cdr3_aa: CASSSNRRGAGEKLFF
cdr3_nt: TGTGCCAGCAGCTCCAACCGAAGGGGGGCAGGGGAAAAACTGTTTTTT

clone_size: -
j_call: TRBJ2-7
d_call: -
v_call: TRBV7-9
cdr3_aa: CASSAQEISYEQYF
cdr3_nt: TGTGCCAGCAGCGCACAGGAAATCTCCTACGAGCAGTACTTC

clone_size: -
j_call: TRBJ2-2
d_call: -
v_call: TRBV12-3/TRBV12-4
cdr3_aa: CASSSLRVGELFF
cdr3_nt: TGTGCCAGCAGTTCCCTGCGGGTCGGGGAGCTGTTTTTT

clone_size: -
j_call: TRBJ2-7
d_call: -
v_call: TRBV5-1
cdr3_aa: CASSLVGDATYEQYF
cdr3_nt: TGCGCCAGCAGCTTGGTTGGGGACGCTACCTACGAGCAGTACTTC